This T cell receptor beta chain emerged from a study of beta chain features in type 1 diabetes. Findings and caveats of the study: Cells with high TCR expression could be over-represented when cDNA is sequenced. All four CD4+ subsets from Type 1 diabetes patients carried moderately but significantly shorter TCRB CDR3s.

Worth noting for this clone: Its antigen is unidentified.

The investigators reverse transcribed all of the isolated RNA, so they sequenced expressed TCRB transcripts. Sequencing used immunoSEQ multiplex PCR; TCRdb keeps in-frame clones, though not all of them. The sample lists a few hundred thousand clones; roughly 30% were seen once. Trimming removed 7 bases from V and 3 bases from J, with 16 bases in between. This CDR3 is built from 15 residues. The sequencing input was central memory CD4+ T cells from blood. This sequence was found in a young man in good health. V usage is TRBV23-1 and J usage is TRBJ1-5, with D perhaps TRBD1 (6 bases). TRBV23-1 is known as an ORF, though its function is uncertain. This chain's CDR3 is CASTLTGFLNQPQHF. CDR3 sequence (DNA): TGCGCCAGCACCCTTACAGGGTTCCTCAATCAGCCCCAGCATTTT.